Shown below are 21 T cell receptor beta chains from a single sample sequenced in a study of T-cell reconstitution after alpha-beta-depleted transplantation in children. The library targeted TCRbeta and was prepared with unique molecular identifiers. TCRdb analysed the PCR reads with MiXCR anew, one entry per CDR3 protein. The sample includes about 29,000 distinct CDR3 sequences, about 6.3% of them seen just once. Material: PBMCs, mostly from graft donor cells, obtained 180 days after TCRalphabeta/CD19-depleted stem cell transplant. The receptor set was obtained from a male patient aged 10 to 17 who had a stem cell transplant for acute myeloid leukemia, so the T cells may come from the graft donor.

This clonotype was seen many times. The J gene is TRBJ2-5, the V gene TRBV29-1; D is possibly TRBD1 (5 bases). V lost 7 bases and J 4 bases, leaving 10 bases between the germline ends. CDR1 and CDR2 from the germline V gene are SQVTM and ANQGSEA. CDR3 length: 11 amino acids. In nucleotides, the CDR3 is TGCAGCGCGACAGTGGGAGAGACCCAGTACTTC. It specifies CSATVGETQYF.

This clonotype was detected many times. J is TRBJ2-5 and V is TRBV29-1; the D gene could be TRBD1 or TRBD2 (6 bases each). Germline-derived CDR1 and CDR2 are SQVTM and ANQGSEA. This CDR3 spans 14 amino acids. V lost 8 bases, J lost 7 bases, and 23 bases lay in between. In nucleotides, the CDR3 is TGCAGCTTCCGAGGGACTGGCGGAGGGGGGACCCAGTACTTC. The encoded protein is CSFRGTGGGGTQYF. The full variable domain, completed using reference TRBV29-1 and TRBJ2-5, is SAVISQKPSRDICQRGTSLTIQCQVDSQVTMMFWYRQQPGQSLTLIATANQGSEATYESGFVIDKFPISRPNLTFSTLTVSNMSPEDSSIYLCSFRGTGGGGTQYFGPGTRLLVL.

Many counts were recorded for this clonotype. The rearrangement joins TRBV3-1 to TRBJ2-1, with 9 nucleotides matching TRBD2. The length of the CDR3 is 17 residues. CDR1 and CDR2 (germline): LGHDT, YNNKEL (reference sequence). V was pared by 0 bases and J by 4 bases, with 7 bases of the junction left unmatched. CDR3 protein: CASSQDSPSGAYNEQFF. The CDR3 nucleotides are TGTGCCAGCAGCCAAGATTCGCCTAGCGGGGCATACAATGAGCAGTTCTTC.

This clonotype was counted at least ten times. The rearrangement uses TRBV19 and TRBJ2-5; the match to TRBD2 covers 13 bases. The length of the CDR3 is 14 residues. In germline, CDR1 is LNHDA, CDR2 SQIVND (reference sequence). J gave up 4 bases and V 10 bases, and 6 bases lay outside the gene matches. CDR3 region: CATRTSGSRETQYF. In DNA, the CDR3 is TGTGCCACTAGGACTAGCGGGAGCAGAGAGACCCAGTACTTC.

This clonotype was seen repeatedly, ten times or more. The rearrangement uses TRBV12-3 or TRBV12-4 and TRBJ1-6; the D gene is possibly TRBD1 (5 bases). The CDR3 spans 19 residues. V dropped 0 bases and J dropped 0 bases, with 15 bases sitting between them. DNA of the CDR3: TGTGCCAGCAGTTTAGCGCGGGGGTCGGCCAGCTCCTATAATTCACCCCTCCACTTT. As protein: CASSLARGSASSYNSPLHF.

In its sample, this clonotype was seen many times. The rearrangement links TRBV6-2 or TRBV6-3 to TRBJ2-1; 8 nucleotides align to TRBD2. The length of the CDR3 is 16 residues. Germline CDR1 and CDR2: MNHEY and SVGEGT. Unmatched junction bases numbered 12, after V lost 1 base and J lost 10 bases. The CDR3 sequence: CASSYYLTGGPREQFF. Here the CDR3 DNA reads TGTGCCAGCAGTTACTACCTTACGGGAGGGCCCCGAGAGCAGTTCTTC.

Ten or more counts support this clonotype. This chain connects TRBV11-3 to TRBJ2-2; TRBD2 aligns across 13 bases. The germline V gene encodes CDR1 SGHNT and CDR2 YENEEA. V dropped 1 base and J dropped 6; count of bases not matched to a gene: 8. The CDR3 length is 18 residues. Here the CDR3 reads CASSLVPGGLAGPGELFF. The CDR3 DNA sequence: TGTGCCAGCAGCTTAGTACCGGGGGGACTAGCGGGGCCCGGGGAGCTGTTTTTT.

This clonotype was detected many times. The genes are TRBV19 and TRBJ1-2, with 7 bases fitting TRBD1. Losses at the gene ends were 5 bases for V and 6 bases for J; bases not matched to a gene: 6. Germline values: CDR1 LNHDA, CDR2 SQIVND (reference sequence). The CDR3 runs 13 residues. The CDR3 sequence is CASSAQGRDGYTF. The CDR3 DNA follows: TGTGCCAGTAGTGCACAGGGGCGCGATGGCTACACCTTC.

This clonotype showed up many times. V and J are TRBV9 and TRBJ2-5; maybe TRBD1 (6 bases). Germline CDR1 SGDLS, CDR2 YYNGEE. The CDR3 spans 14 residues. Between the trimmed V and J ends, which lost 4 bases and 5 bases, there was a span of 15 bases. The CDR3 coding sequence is TGTGCCAGCAGCAACAGGGCCCAGGCGGAGACCCAGTACTTC. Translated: CASSNRAQAETQYF.

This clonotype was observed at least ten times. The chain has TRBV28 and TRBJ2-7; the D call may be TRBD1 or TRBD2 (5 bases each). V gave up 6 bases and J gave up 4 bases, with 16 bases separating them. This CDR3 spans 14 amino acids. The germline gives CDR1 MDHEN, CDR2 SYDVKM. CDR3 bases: TGTGCCAGCAGCCAGGGAGTCGTGGTTTACGAGCAGTACTTC. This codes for CASSQGVVVYEQYF. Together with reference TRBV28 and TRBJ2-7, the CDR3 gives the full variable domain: DVKVTQSSRYLVKRTGEKVFLECVQDMDHENMFWYRQDPGLGLRLIYFSYDVKMKEKGDIPEGYSVSREKKERFSLILESASTNQTSMYLCASSQGVVVYEQYFGPGTRLTVT.

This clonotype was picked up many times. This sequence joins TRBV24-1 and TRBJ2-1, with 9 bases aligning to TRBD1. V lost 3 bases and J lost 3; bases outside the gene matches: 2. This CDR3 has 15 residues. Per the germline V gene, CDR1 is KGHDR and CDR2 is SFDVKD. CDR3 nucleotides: TGTGCCACCAGTGATCCGGGACAGGGCTACAATGAGCAGTTCTTC. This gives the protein CATSDPGQGYNEQFF.

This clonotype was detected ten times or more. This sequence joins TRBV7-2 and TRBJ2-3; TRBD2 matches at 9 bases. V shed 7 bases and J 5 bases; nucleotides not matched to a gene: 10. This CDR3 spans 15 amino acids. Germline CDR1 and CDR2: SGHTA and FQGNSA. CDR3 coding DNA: TGTGCCAGCACCCGGGTAGCGGGAGTTGAAGATACGCAGTATTTT. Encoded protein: CASTRVAGVEDTQYF.

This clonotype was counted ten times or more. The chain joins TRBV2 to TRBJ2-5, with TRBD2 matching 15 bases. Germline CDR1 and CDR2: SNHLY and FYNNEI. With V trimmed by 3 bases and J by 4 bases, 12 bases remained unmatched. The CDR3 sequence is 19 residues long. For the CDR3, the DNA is TGTGCCAGCAGTGAGGAGATACTCGGGACTAGCGGGAGGAGAGAGACCCAGTACTTC. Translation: CASSEEILGTSGRRETQYF.

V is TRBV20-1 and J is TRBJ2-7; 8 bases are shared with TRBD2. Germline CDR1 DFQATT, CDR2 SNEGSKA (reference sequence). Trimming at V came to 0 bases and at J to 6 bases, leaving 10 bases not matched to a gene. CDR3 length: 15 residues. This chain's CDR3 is CSARDFRGGGSEQYF. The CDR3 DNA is TGCAGTGCTAGAGACTTTCGGGGGGGGGGGTCCGAGCAGTACTTC.

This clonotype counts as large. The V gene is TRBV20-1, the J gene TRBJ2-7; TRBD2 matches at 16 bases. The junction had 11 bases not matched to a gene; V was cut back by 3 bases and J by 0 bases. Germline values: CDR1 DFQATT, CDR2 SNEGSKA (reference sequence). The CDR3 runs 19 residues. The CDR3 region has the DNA TGCAGTGCTAGTGATGGGACTAGCGGGAGGGCCTCAATCTCCTACGAGCAGTACTTC. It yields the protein CSASDGTSGRASISYEQYF.

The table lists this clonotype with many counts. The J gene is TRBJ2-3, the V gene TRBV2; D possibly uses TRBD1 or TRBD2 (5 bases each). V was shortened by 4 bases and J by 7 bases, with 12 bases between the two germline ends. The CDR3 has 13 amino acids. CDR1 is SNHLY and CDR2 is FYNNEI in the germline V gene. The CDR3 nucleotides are TGTGCCAGCAGTGTTGAGTGGGGGAATACGCAGTATTTT. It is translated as CASSVEWGNTQYF.

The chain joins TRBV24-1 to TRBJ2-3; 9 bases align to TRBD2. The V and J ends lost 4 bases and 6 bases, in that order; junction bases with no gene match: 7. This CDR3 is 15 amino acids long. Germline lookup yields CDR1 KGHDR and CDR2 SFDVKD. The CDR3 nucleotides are TGTGCCACCAGTGACGCGGGACTAGCATTGGATACGCAGTATTTT. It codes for CATSDAGLALDTQYF.

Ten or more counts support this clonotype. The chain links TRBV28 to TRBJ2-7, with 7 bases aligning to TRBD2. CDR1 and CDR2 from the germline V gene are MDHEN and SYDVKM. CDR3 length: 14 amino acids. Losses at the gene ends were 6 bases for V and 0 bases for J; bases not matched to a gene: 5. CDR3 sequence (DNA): TGTGCCAGCAGGGGGACTATACGCTCCTACGAGCAGTACTTC. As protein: CASRGTIRSYEQYF.

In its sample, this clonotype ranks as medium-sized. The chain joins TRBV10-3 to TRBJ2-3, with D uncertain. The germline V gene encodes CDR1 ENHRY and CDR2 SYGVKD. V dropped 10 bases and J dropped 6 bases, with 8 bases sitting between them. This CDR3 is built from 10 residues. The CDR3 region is CATLSDTQYF. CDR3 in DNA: TGTGCCACCCTATCCGATACGCAGTATTTT.

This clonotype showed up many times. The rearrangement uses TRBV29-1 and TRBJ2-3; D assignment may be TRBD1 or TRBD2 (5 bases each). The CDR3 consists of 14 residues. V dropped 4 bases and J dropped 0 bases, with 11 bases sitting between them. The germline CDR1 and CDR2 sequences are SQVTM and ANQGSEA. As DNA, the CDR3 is TGCAGCGTTGCCAGGGTAGCGAGCACAGATACGCAGTATTTT. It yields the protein CSVARVASTDTQYF.

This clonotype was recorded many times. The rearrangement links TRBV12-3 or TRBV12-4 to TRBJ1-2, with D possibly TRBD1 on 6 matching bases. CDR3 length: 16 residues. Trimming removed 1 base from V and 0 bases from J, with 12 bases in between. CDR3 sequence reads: CASSLGTALSNYGYTF. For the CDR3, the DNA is TGTGCCAGCAGTTTAGGGACAGCTCTTTCTAACTATGGCTACACCTTC.